The clone carrying this T cell receptor (beta chain) has only one observation. Its antigen is as yet unknown. This sample stems from a study of shared clonotypes between healthy human individuals. Regarding the study as a whole: Naive subsets typically showed greater estimated richness than memory subsets. Compared with clonotypes that all four donors shared, non-shared clonotypes had lower generation probabilities.

Assay execution proceeded at the deep level. TCRdb keeps only in-frame clones here, not all; method: immunoSEQ multiplex PCR. The top ten clones hold around 0.13% of a sample with some 2,100,000 clones, about 94% of them seen once. Germline assignment: CDR1 SNHLY and CDR2 FYNNEI. The CDR3 is 17 amino acids. Losses at the gene ends were 7 bases for V and 2 bases for J; bases not matched to a gene: 16. The sequenced material came from naive CD4+ T cells sorted from blood. The sample's subset: CD45RA+ positively selected. The clonotype was recovered from a man in his late teens or twenties in good health. J is TRBJ2-5 and V is TRBV2; TRBD1 aligns across 7 bases. CDR3 DNA: TGTGCCAGCATATTAAGGGAAGGGGGCGGTGGGCAAGAGACCCAGTACTTC. The encoded protein is CASILREGGGGQETQYF.